This TCR beta chain was sequenced for a study of blood T cells in healthy people across ages. Then a second PCR, running roughly 7 to 11 cycles, was carried out with a sample-barcoded 5' primer and a J-beta primer mix. Every cDNA molecule carried a tag from a template-switch adaptor bearing 12 random nucleotides. TCRdb itself ran the 5' RACE reads through MiXCR, one entry per CDR3 protein. Altogether about 540,000 distinct CDR3 sequences are present, 20% to 30% being singletons, with the ten largest covering just over 8.5%. The V end was cut by 2 bases, the J end by 7 bases, with 17 bases between. The germline gives CDR1 MDHEN, CDR2 SYDVKM. The length of the CDR3 is 15 residues. Investigators took about 9.1 milliliters of peripheral blood from every donor. The same specimen was also included in a second study, on T cells of mothers and their children. This second study notes: Thymic selection molds TCR recombination output in much the same way for related pairs as for unrelated pairs.

This clonotype was sampled from a boy younger than 18 in good health. The chain couples TRBV28 to TRBJ1-2; D is ambiguous. Sequences were obtained from blood. The CDR3 here is CASSLVGSGISGYTF. CDR3 sequence (DNA): TGTGCCAGCAGTTTAGTGGGGTCGGGAATCTCTGGCTACACCTTC.